This entry describes one TCR beta chain. The CDR3 totals 14 residues. V shed 0 bases and J shed 4 bases, with 11 bases lying between them. Germline lookup yields CDR1 SGHNT and CDR2 YYREEE (reference sequence). The data derive from a study of cytomegalovirus exposure and HLA in healthy donors. The study ran its PCR with 60 Vbeta and 13 Jbeta primers. The repertoire was sequenced with immunoSEQ multiplex PCR; TCRdb's copy has only in-frame clones and lacks some. The table lists nearly 65,000 clones, 73% of them singletons. Sequencing was done on a sample of PBMCs. The V gene is TRBV5-4, the J gene TRBJ2-7; a weak D match, TRBD1 (5 bases). This clonotype was sampled from a man between 50 and 59 years old in good health and CMV-seronegative. CDR3 loop: CASSLVAGSYEQYF. The CDR3 DNA sequence: TGTGCCAGCAGCTTGGTGGCAGGGTCGTACGAGCAGTACTTC.